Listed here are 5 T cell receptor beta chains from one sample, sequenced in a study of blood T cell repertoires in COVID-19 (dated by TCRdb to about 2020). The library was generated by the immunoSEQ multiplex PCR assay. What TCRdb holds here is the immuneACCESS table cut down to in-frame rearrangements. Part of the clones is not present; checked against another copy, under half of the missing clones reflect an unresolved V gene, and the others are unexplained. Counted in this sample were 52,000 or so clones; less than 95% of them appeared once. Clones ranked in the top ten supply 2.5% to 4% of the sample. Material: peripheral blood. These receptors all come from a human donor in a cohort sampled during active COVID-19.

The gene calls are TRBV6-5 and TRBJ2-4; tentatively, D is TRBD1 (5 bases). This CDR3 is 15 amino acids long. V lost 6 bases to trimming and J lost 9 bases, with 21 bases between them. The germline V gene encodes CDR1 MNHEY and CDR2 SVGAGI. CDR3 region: CASRATSGFDSIQYF. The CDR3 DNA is TGTGCCAGCAGGGCAACCTCAGGGTTCGATAGCATTCAGTACTTC.

For the CDR3, the DNA is TGTGCCAGCAGCTTAGAGTGGTCCTTCCAGGATACGCAGTATTTT. This codes for CASSLEWSFQDTQYF. V gene TRBV7-9 combines with J gene TRBJ2-3; D uncertain. V lost 1 base to trimming and J lost 6 bases, with 14 bases between them. The germline V gene has CDR1 SEHNR and CDR2 FQNEAQ (reference sequence). The CDR3 is made up of 15 amino acids.

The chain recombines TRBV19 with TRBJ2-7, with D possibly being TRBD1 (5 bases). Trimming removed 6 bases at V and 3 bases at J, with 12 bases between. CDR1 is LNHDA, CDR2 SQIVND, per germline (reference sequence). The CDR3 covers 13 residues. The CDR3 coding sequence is TGTGCCAGTAGCGTACAGGTTAACTACGAGCAGTACTTC. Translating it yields CASSVQVNYEQYF.

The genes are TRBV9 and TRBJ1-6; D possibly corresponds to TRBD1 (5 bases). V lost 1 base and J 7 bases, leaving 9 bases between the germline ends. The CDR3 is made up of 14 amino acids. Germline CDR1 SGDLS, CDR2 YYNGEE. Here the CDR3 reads CASSVRTSNSPLHF. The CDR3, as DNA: TGTGCCAGCAGCGTAAGGACATCGAATTCACCCCTCCACTTT.

The CDR3 DNA reads TGTGCCAGCAGCTTCGACAGAAACTATGGCTACACCTTC. Translation: CASSFDRNYGYTF. This chain connects TRBV13 to TRBJ1-2, with D possibly matching TRBD1 (5 bases). CDR1 PRHDT and CDR2 FYEKMQ come from the germline V gene (reference sequence). The CDR3 is made up of 13 amino acids. V gave up 3 bases and J gave up 2 bases, with 7 bases separating them. The full variable domain, its missing parts supplied by reference TRBV13 and TRBJ1-2, is AAGVIQSPRHLIKEKRETATLKCYPIPRHDTVYWYQQGPGQDPQFLISFYEKMQSDKGSIPDRFSAQQFSDYHSELNMSSLELGDSALYFCASSFDRNYGYTFGSGTRLTVV.